Listed below are T cell receptor beta chains from one sample, sequenced in a study of chemoradiotherapy in HPV16-positive cancers. Some clones are missing from TCRdb's copy, which holds only in-frame ones; the method was immunoSEQ multiplex PCR. The data contain thousands of clones, more than 60% of them singletons. Sequences were derived from tumor tissue, sampled from a patient who underwent chemoradiotherapy. Receptors originate from a human donor with HPV-associated anogenital cancer. Each CDR3 is given with its conserved first and last residue. A D gene is named only where the DNA matches it firmly. Size is omitted from some rows. Given values are once, few, many or a class for expanded clones.

clone size	V gene	J gene	D gene	CDR3 protein	CDR3 DNA
NA	TRBV6-1	TRBJ2-2	TRBD1	CASRGRQGAGELFF	TGTGCCAGCAGAGGCAGACAGGGGGCCGGGGAGCTGTTTTTT
few	TRBV5-6	TRBJ1-2	NA	CASRMGSRYGYTF	TGTGCCAGCAGAATGGGCAGCCGCTATGGCTACACCTTC
NA	TRBV4-2	TRBJ1-1	NA	CASSQDTARSTEAFF	TGTGCCAGCAGCCAAGATACGGCGAGGAGCACTGAAGCTTTCTTT
NA	TRBV5-8	TRBJ2-7	TRBD1	CASSVTGTGAALEYF	TGTGCCAGCAGCGTGACCGGGACAGGGGCCGCGTTGGAGTACTTC
NA	TRBV7-3	TRBJ1-1	NA	CASSPGTGIEAFF	TGTGCCAGCAGCCCCGGGACGGGTATTGAAGCTTTCTTT
NA	TRBV7-9	TRBJ2-2	NA	CASSLDGAGELFF	TGTGCCAGCAGCTTAGACGGAGCCGGGGAGCTGTTTTTT
few	TRBV27	TRBJ2-2	TRBD2	CASSFGTSGGNTGELFF	TGTGCCAGCAGTTTTGGGACTAGCGGGGGGAACACCGGGGAGCTGTTTTTT
NA	TRBV5-6	TRBJ2-5	NA	CASSFERAGGTQYF	TGTGCCAGCAGCTTCGAGCGCGCCGGGGGGACCCAGTACTTC
NA	TRBV30	TRBJ2-5	TRBD2	CAWRGASGGQTQYF	TGTGCCTGGAGAGGGGCTAGCGGGGGTCAGACCCAGTACTTC
once	TRBV7-2	TRBJ2-5	NA	CASSLEPGKGSQYF	TGTGCCAGCAGCTTAGAGCCCGGTAAAGGGTCCCAGTACTTC
few	TRBV28	TRBJ1-2	NA	CASSKAYIGTDNYGYTF	TGTGCCAGCAGCAAAGCATATATCGGGACCGATAACTATGGCTACACCTTC
once	TRBV19	TRBJ1-3	NA	CASSPDSFLSGNTIYF	TGTGCCAGTAGTCCAGACAGCTTTCTCTCTGGAAACACCATATATTTT
NA	TRBV5-1	TRBJ2-2	NA	CASSLSAGATGELFF	TGCGCCAGCAGCTTGAGTGCGGGGGCCACCGGGGAGCTGTTTTTT
NA	TRBV27	TRBJ1-2	NA	CASSPVANYGYTF	TGTGCCAGCAGTCCAGTAGCTAACTATGGCTACACCTTC
NA	TRBV20-1	TRBJ2-1	NA	CSASRAFEQFF	TGCAGTGCTAGCAGGGCTTTTGAGCAGTTCTTC
NA	TRBV2	TRBJ2-3	NA	CASSVGSSTDTQYF	TGTGCCAGCAGTGTCGGCAGTAGCACAGATACGCAGTATTTT
NA	TRBV5-5	TRBJ1-2	NA	CASSLGLGLDYGYTF	TGTGCCAGCAGCTTGGGTCTGGGGCTCGACTATGGCTACACCTTC
once	TRBV30	TRBJ1-1	TRBD1	CASNRQGTYTEAFF	TGTGCCTCCAATCGACAGGGGACGTACACTGAAGCTTTCTTT
few	TRBV7-8	TRBJ1-6	NA	CASSLAGGYSPLHF	TGTGCCAGCAGCTTAGCTGGGGGCTATTCACCCCTCCACTTT
NA	TRBV7-2	TRBJ2-7	NA	CASSLVGEYEQYF	TGTGCCAGCAGCTTAGTCGGCGAGTACGAGCAGTACTTC
NA	TRBV30	TRBJ1-2	NA	CAWSVGNSGVLRYGYTF	TGTGCCTGGAGTGTAGGGAACAGCGGTGTGCTGCGCTATGGCTACACCTTC
NA	TRBV5-1	TRBJ1-6	TRBD1	CASSPGQGSPLHF	TGCGCCAGCAGCCCGGGACAGGGTTCACCCCTCCACTTT
few	TRBV2	TRBJ2-1	NA	CASVWANEQFF	TGTGCCAGCGTCTGGGCGAATGAGCAGTTCTTC
NA	TRBV6-6	TRBJ2-7	TRBD1	CASSPLDRVNEQYF	TGTGCCAGCAGTCCTCTGGACAGGGTCAACGAGCAGTACTTC
NA	TRBV20-1	TRBJ2-5	NA	CSAPKRETQYF	TGCAGTGCTCCGAAGAGAGAGACCCAGTACTTC
NA	TRBV5-4	TRBJ2-3	NA	CASSLDGVQQADTQYF	TGTGCCAGCAGCTTGGACGGGGTACAGCAAGCAGATACGCAGTATTTT
large	TRBV28	TRBJ2-7	NA	CASSLLGGDLYEQYF	TGTGCCAGCAGTTTACTGGGCGGGGACCTCTACGAGCAGTACTTC
NA	TRBV7-9	TRBJ1-1	NA	CASSLGVDTEAFF	TGTGCCAGCAGCTTAGGTGTGGACACTGAAGCTTTCTTT
NA	TRBV7-2	TRBJ2-2	TRBD1	CASSLSPGGYTGELFF	TGTGCCAGCAGCTTATCTCCAGGGGGCTACACCGGGGAGCTGTTTTTT
NA	TRBV7-2	TRBJ2-5	TRBD2	CASSLRLAGVQETQYF	TGTGCCAGCAGCTTAAGACTAGCGGGGGTCCAAGAGACCCAGTACTTC
NA	TRBV7-9	TRBJ1-1	TRBD1	CASSGPGQLNTEAFF	TGTGCCAGCAGCGGACCGGGACAGTTAAACACTGAAGCTTTCTTT
NA	TRBV27	TRBJ1-1	NA	CASSPHTGLREAFF	TGTGCCAGCAGTCCCCATACAGGCCTACGTGAAGCTTTCTTT
NA	TRBV13	TRBJ1-2	NA	CASSLSRGQSNYGYTF	TGTGCCAGCAGCCTTAGCCGCGGACAGAGTAACTATGGCTACACCTTC
NA	TRBV2	TRBJ2-7	NA	CASDRPFSYEQYF	TGTGCCAGTGACAGGCCCTTCTCCTACGAGCAGTACTTC
NA	TRBV7-6	TRBJ1-1	NA	CASSLFAVGRGYTEAFF	TGTGCCAGCAGCTTATTTGCTGTGGGCAGGGGTTACACTGAAGCTTTCTTT
NA	TRBV10-3	TRBJ2-2	NA	CAISEPGPGELFF	TGTGCCATCAGTGAGCCGGGGCCCGGGGAGCTGTTTTTT
NA	TRBV7-2	TRBJ2-7	NA	CASSLSVSPYEQYF	TGTGCCAGCAGCTTATCGGTTAGTCCCTACGAGCAGTACTTC
once	TRBV27	TRBJ2-1	TRBD2	CASSFISGGAEEFF	TGTGCCAGCAGTTTTATAAGCGGGGGGGCCGAGGAGTTCTTC
NA	TRBV7-2	TRBJ1-2	NA	CASSFSQLLNYGYTF	TGTGCCAGCAGCTTTTCCCAGCTTCTTAACTATGGCTACACCTTC
NA	TRBV7-6	TRBJ1-1	TRBD1	CASSLQGAPTEAFF	TGTGCCAGCAGCTTACAGGGGGCGCCCACTGAAGCTTTCTTT
NA	TRBV10-3	TRBJ1-1	NA	CAISDQVNTEAFF	TGTGCCATCAGTGACCAGGTGAACACTGAAGCTTTCTTT
NA	TRBV2	TRBJ2-3	TRBD2	CASGPGTSVPQYF	TGTGCCAGCGGTCCCGGGACTAGCGTTCCGCAGTATTTT
NA	TRBV7-2	TRBJ2-7	NA	CASSLVVLGEKQYF	TGTGCCAGCAGCTTAGTGGTCCTCGGGGAAAAGCAGTACTTC
NA	TRBV5-4	TRBJ1-5	NA	CASSLRGSNQPQHF	TGTGCCAGCAGCTTGAGAGGTAGCAATCAGCCCCAGCATTTT
NA	TRBV11-2	TRBJ2-7	TRBD2	CASRFSLSGGPLGEQYF	TGTGCCAGCAGGTTCTCCTTATCGGGGGGGCCTCTGGGCGAGCAGTACTTC
NA	TRBV19	TRBJ2-4	NA	CASSEGLKNIQYF	TGTGCCAGTAGTGAGGGACTTAAAAACATTCAGTACTTC
NA	TRBV28	TRBJ2-2	NA	CASSPDYTGELFF	TGTGCCAGCAGTCCTGACTACACCGGGGAGCTGTTTTTT
NA	TRBV7-8	TRBJ2-5	TRBD1	CASSLRDRPQETQYF	TGTGCCAGCAGCTTAAGGGACAGACCTCAAGAGACCCAGTACTTC
NA	TRBV4-1	TRBJ1-6	TRBD1	CASSRRQGLYHYSPLHF	TGCGCCAGCAGCCGCCGACAGGGACTTTATCATTATTCACCCCTCCACTTT
NA	TRBV28	TRBJ2-2	TRBD1	CASRSDREYTGELFF	TGTGCCAGCCGCTCAGACAGGGAGTACACCGGGGAGCTGTTTTTT
NA	TRBV28	TRBJ1-1	NA	CASSFRFLNTEAFF	TGTGCCAGCAGTTTTAGGTTCTTGAACACTGAAGCTTTCTTT
once	TRBV6-6	TRBJ1-2	NA	CASSHGLDCYGYTF	TGTGCCAGCAGCCACGGGCTGGACTGCTATGGCTACACCTTC
NA	TRBV7-9	TRBJ2-5	TRBD2	CASNLDDLAGTQYF	TGTGCCAGCAACCTAGACGACCTAGCGGGGACCCAGTACTTC
NA	TRBV20-1	TRBJ1-2	NA	CSARDSRGYTF	TGCAGTGCTAGAGATTCGCGAGGCTACACCTTC
NA	TRBV11-2	TRBJ1-2	NA	CASSFGFEVPDRGYTF	TGTGCCAGCAGCTTCGGTTTTGAGGTTCCAGACCGTGGCTACACCTTC